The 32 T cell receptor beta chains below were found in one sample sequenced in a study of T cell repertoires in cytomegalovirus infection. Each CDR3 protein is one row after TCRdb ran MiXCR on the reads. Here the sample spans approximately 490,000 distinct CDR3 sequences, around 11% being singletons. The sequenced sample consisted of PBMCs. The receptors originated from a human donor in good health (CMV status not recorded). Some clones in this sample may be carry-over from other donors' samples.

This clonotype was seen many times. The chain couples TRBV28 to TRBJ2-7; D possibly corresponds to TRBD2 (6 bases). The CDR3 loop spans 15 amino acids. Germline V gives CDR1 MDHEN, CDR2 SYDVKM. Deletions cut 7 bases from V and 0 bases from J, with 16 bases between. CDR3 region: CASTPRRGGSYEQYF. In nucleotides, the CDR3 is TGTGCCAGCACCCCCCGGAGGGGCGGCTCCTACGAGCAGTACTTC.

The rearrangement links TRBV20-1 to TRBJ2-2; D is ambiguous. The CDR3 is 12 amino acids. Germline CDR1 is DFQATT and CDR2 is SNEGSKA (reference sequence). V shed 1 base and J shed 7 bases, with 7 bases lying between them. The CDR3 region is CSARAPHGELFF. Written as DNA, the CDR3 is TGCAGTGCTAGAGCTCCCCACGGGGAGCTGTTTTTT.

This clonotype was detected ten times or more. The chain's CDR3 is CASSLTSSNEQYF. In nucleotides, the CDR3 is TGTGCCAGCAGCTTGACCTCCTCGAACGAGCAGTACTTC. The chain couples TRBV7-9 to TRBJ2-7, with unresolved D. The CDR3 covers 13 residues. In germline, CDR1 is SEHNR, CDR2 FQNEAQ (reference sequence). V was cut by 3 bases and J by 5 bases, with 11 bases left in between.

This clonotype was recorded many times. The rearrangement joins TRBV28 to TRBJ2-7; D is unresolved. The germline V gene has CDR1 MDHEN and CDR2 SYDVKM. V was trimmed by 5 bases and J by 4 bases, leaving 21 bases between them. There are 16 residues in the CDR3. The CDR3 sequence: CASSPPDTFLGYEQYF. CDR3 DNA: TGTGCCAGCAGTCCCCCGGATACCTTCCTTGGGTACGAGCAGTACTTC. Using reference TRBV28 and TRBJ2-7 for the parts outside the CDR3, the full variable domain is DVKVTQSSRYLVKRTGEKVFLECVQDMDHENMFWYRQDPGLGLRLIYFSYDVKMKEKGDIPEGYSVSREKKERFSLILESASTNQTSMYLCASSPPDTFLGYEQYFGPGTRLTVT.

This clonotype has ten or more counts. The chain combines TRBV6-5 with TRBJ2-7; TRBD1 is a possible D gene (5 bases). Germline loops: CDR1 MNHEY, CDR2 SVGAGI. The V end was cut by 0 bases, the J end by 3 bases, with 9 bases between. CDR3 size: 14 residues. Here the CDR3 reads CASSYSQGNYEQYF. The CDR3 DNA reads TGTGCCAGCAGTTACTCTCAGGGTAACTACGAGCAGTACTTC.

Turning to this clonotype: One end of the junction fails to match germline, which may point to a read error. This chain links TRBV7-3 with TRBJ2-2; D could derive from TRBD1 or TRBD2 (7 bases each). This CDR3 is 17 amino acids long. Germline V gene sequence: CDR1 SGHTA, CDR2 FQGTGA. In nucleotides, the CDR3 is TGTTCCAGCAGCTCCAGGGGGGGGGACTCGAACACCGAGGAGCTGTTTTTT. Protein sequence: CSSSSRGGDSNTEELFF.

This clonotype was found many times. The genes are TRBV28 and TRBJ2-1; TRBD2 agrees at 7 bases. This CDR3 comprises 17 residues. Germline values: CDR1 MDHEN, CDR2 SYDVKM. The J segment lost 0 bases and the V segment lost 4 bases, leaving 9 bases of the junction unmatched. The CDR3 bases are TGTGCCAGCAGTTCCCCTGGGGGGGGTAGCTCCTACAATGAGCAGTTCTTC. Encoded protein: CASSSPGGGSSYNEQFF.

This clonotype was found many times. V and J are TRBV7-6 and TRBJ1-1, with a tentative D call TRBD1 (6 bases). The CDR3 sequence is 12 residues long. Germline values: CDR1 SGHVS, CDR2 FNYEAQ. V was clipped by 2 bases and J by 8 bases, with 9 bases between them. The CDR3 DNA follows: TGTGCCAGCAGCTTAAGGGGGTCAGAAGCTTTCTTT. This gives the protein CASSLRGSEAFF.

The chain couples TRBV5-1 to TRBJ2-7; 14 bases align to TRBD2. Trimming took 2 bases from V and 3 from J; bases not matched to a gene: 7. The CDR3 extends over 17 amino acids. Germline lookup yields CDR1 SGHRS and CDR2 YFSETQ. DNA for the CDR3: TGCGCCAGCAGCTTAGGGACTAGCGGGAGTTTCAGCTACGAGCAGTACTTC. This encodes CASSLGTSGSFSYEQYF.

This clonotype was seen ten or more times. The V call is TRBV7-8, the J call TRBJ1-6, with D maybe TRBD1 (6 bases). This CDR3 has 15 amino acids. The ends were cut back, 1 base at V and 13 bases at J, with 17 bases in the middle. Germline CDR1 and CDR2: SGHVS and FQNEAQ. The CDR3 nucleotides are TGTGCCAGCAGCTTAGAGGGGGGGATCCTCACGCCCCTCCACTTT. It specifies CASSLEGGILTPLHF.

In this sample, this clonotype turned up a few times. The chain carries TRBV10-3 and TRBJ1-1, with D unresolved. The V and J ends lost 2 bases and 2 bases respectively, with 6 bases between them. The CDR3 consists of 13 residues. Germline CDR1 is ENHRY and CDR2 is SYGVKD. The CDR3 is CAISEGPNTEAFF. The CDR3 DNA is TGTGCCATCAGTGAGGGGCCTAACACTGAAGCTTTCTTT.

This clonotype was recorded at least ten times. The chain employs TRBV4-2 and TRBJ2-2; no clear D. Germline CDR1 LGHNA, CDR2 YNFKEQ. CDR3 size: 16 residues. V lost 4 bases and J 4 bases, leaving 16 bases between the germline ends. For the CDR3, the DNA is TGTGCCAGCAGCCTGTACCAGGCCCGTAGCACCGGGGAGCTGTTTTTT. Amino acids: CASSLYQARSTGELFF.

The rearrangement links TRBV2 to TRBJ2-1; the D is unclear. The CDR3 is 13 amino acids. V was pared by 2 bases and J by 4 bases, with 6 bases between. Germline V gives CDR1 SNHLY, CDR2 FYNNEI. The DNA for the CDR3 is TGTGCCAGCAGTGAACAGTCATACAATGAGCAGTTCTTC. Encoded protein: CASSEQSYNEQFF.

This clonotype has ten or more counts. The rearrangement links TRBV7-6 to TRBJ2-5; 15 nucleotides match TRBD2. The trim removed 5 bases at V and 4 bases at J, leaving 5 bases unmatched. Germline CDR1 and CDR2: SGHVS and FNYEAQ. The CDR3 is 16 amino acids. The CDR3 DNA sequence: TGTGCCAGCAGCCGGACTAGCGGGGGGGCTGGAGAGACCCAGTACTTC. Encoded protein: CASSRTSGGAGETQYF.

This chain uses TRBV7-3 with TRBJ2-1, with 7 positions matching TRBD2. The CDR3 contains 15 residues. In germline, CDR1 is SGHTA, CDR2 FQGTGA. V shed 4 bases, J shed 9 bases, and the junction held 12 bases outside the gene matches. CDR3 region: CASSSSGLLESEQFF. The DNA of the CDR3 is TGTGCCAGCAGCTCCTCGGGACTACTTGAGAGTGAGCAGTTCTTC.

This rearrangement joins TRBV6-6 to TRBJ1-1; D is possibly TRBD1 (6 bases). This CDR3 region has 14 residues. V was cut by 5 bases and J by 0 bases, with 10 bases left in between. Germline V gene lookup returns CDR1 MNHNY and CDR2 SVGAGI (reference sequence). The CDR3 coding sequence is TGTGCCAGCAGTCGGACAGAGGTGAACACTGAAGCTTTCTTT. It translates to CASSRTEVNTEAFF.

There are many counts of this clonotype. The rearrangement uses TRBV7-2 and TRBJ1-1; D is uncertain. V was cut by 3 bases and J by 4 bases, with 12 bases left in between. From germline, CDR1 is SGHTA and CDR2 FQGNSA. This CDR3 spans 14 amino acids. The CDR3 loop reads CASSFPGRVTEAFF. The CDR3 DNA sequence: TGTGCCAGCAGCTTCCCCGGGAGGGTCACTGAAGCTTTCTTT.

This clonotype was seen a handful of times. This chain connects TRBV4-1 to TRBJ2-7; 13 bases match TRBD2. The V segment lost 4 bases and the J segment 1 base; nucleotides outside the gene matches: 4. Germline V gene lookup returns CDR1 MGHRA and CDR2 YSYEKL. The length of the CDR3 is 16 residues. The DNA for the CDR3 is TGCGCCAGCAGCCGCGGACTAGCGGGGGTATCCTACGAGCAGTACTTC. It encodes CASSRGLAGVSYEQYF.

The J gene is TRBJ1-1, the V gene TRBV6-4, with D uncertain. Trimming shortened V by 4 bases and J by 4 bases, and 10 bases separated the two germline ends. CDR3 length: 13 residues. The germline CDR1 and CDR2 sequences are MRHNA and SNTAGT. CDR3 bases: TGTGCCAGCAGTGTCGCGTGGGGCACTGAAGCTTTCTTT. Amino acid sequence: CASSVAWGTEAFF.

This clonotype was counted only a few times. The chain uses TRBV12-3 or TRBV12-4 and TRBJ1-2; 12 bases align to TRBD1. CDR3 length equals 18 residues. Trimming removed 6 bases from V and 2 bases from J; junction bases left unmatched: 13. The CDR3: CASRAPGTGGSPNYGYTF. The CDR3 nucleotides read TGTGCCAGCAGAGCGCCCGGGACAGGGGGCAGTCCGAACTATGGCTACACCTTC.

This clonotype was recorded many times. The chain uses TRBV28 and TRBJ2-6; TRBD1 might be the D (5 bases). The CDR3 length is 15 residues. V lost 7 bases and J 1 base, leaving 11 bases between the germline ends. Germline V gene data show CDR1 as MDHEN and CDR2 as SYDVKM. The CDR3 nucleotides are TGTGCCAGCAACCAGGGATTTTCTGGGGCCAACGTCCTGACTTTC. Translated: CASNQGFSGANVLTF. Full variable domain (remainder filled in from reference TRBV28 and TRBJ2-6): DVKVTQSSRYLVKRTGEKVFLECVQDMDHENMFWYRQDPGLGLRLIYFSYDVKMKEKGDIPEGYSVSREKKERFSLILESASTNQTSMYLCASNQGFSGANVLTFGAGSRLTVL.

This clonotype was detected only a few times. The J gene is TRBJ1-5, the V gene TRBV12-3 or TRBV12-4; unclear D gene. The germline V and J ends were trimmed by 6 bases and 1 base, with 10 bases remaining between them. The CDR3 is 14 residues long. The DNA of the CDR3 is TGTGCCAGCAGCCCCCTGGACAGCAATCAGCCCCAGCATTTT. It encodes CASSPLDSNQPQHF.

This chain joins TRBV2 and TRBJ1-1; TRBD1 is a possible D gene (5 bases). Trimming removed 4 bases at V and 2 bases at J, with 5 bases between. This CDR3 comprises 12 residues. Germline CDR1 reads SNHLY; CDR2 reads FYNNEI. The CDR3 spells CASSGDNTEAFF. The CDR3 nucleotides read TGTGCCAGCAGTGGGGACAACACTGAAGCTTTCTTT.

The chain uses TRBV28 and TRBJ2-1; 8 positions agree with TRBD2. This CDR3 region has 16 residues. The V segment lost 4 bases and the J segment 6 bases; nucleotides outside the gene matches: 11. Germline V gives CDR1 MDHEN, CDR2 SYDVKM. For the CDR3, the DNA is TGTGCCAGCAGTTCGCCGGGACTAGGTGCAGGCAATGAGCAGTTCTTC. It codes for CASSSPGLGAGNEQFF.

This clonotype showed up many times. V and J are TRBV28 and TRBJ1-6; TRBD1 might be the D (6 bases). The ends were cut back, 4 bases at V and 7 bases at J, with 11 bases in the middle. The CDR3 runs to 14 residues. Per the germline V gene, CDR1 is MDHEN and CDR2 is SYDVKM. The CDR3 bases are TGTGCCAGCAGTTCCTGGACAGCGAATTCACCCCTCCACTTT. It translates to CASSSWTANSPLHF.

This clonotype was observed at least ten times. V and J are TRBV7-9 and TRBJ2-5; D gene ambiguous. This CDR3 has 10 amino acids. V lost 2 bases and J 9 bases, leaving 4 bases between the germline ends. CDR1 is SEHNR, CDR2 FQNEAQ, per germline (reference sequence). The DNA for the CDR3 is TGTGCCAGCAGCTTACCGGCCCAGTACTTC. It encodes CASSLPAQYF.

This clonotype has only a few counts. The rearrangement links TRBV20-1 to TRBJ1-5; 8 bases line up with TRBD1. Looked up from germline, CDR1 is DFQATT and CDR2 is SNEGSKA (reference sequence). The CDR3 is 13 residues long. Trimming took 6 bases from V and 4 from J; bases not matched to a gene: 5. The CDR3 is CSASRQGNQPQHF. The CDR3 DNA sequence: TGCAGTGCCAGCCGACAGGGGAATCAGCCCCAGCATTTT.

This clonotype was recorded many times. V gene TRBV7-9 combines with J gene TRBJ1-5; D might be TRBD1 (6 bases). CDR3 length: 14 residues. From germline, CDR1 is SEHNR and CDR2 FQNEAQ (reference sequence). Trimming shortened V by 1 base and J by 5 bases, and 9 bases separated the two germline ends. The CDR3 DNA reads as TGTGCCAGCAGCTTAGGGGGGCCGGATCAGCCCCAGCATTTT. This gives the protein CASSLGGPDQPQHF. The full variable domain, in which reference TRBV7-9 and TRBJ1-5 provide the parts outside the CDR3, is DTGVSQNPRHKITKRGQNVTFRCDPISEHNRLYWYRQTLGQGPEFLTYFQNEAQLEKSRLLSDRFSAERPKGSFSTLEIQRTEQGDSAMYLCASSLGGPDQPQHFGDGTRLSIL.

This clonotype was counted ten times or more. In nucleotides, the CDR3 is TGTGCCAGCAGTTTACCAGGGGACTTGGGTGAGCAGTTCTTC. Translated, it gives CASSLPGDLGEQFF. The chain links TRBV12-3 or TRBV12-4 to TRBJ2-1; perhaps D is TRBD1 or TRBD2 (6 bases each). The CDR3 is 14 residues long. V lost 2 bases to trimming and J lost 9 bases, with 14 bases between them.

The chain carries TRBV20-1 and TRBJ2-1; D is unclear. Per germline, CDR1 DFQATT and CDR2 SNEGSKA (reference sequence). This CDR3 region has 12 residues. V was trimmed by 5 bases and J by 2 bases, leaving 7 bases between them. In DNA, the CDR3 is TGCAGTGCTGAAATAACCTACAATGAGCAGTTCTTC. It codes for CSAEITYNEQFF.

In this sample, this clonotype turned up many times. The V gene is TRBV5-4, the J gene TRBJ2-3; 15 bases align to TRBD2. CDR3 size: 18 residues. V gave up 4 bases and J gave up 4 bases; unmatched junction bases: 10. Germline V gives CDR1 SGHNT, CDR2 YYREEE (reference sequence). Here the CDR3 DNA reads TGTGCCAGCAGCCCCGCCGGACTAGCGGGGGGGCGGGCAGATACGCAGTATTTT. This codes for CASSPAGLAGGRADTQYF.

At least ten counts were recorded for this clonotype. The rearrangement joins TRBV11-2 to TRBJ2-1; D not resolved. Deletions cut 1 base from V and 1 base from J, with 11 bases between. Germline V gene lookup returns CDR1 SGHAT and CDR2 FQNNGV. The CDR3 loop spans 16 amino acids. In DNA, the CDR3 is TGTGCCAGCAGCTTAGCCCGGCCCGGGTCCTACAATGAGCAGTTCTTC. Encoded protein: CASSLARPGSYNEQFF.